The T cell receptor beta chain under discussion was sequenced for a study of T cell responses to AZD1222 COVID-19 vaccine. Study findings and constraints: Vaccine-associated CD4 TCRs ranged over spike, dominating at 160-218 and 743-854.

V was clipped by 3 bases and J by 7 bases, with 16 bases between them. Germline V gives CDR1 LNHDA, CDR2 SQIVND (reference sequence). The CDR3 is made up of 15 amino acids. Turning to this clone: The antigen is not known.

Data came from immunoSEQ multiplex PCR; TCRdb stores just in-frame clones and leaves some out. The repertoire holds around 120,000 clones, with 70% to 90% as singletons. The sample was peripheral blood, taken on day 0 of AZD1222 vaccination. This chain connects TRBV19 to TRBJ2-1, with D perhaps assigned TRBD1 or TRBD2 (5 bases each). This clonotype was sampled from an adult in good health. The CDR3 loop reads CASSMTGARGNEQFF. The DNA for the CDR3 is TGTGCCAGTAGTATGACCGGAGCGAGGGGAAATGAGCAGTTCTTC. Looking up the rest from reference TRBV19 and TRBJ2-1 gives the full variable domain: DGGITQSPKYLFRKEGQNVTLSCEQNLNHDAMYWYRQDPGQGLRLIYYSQIVNDFQKGDIAEGYSVSREKKESFPLTVTSAQKNPTAFYLCASSMTGARGNEQFFGPGTRLTVL.